This T cell receptor (beta chain) was sequenced during a study of breast tumors, draining lymph nodes, adjacent tissues. TCRdb called the multiplex PCR reads again in MiXCR, with one record for every CDR3 protein. The profile covers about 220,000 distinct CDR3 sequences, with around 35% appearing a single time and over 3.5% taken by the ten largest. Notes on this clonotype: Its target is unknown.

Germline V gene lookup returns CDR1 SQVTM and CDR2 ANQGSEA. V lost 7 bases to trimming and J lost 6 bases; unmatched junction nucleotides: 5. This CDR3 is 12 amino acids long. Axillary draining lymph nodes of breast cancer patients supplied the node samples. General study findings and limits: Data fit most tumor T cells coming from lymph node, expanding in tumor. Tumor TCR diversity was below lymph nodes but above nontumor tissue. Data only fit, rather than demonstrated, lymph node origin of most tumor T cells.

What was sequenced was axillary lymph node tissue. The origin of this receptor is a female donor with breast cancer. Some clones in this sample may be carry-over from other donors' samples. The chain employs TRBV29-1 and TRBJ2-2, with 7 bases aligning to TRBD1. The CDR3 DNA reads TGCAGCGGCAGGGGGACCCCCGGGGAGCTGTTTTTT. Amino acids: CSGRGTPGELFF.